This TCR beta chain was recovered during a study of neurological immune-mediated disorders. In its sample, this clonotype was seen a few times. Sequencing runs each yielded over 200 million TCR-beta sequences from 15-18 subjects. TCRdb reprocessed the 5' RACE reads with MiXCR, giving one entry per CDR3 protein. This sample has approximately 86,000 distinct CDR3 sequences, with roughly 2.6% found just once. This CDR3 comprises 18 residues. From germline, CDR1 is MGHRA and CDR2 YSYEKL. The V and J ends lost 3 bases and 12 bases, in that order; junction bases with no gene match: 21. This receptor was taken from a woman aged 25 to 39 with multiple sclerosis. Sequencing used PBMCs. The chain joins TRBV4-1 to TRBJ2-2; 8 positions match TRBD1. As DNA, the CDR3 is TGCGCCAGCAGCCACCCCACCGGGACAGGCCACCCTGGGCGGAAGCTGTTTTTT. It translates to CASSHPTGTGHPGRKLFF.